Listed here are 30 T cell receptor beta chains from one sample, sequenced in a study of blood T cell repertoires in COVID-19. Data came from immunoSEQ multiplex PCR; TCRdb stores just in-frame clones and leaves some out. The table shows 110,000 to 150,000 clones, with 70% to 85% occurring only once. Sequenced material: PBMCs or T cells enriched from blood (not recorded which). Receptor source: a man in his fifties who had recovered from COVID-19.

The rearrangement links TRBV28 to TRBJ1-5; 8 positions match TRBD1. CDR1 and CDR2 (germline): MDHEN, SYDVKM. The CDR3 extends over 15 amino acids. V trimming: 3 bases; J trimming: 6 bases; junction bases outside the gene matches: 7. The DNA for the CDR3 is TGTGCCAGCAGTTTTGGACAGGGTGGTGCTCAGCCCCAGCATTTT. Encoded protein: CASSFGQGGAQPQHF.

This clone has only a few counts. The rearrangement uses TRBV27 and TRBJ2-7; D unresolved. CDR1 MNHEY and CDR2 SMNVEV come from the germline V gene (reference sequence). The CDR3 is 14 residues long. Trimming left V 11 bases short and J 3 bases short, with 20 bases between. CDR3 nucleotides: TGTGCCTCCGAACCCCGAACGAAGCTCTACGAGCAGTACTTC. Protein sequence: CASEPRTKLYEQYF.

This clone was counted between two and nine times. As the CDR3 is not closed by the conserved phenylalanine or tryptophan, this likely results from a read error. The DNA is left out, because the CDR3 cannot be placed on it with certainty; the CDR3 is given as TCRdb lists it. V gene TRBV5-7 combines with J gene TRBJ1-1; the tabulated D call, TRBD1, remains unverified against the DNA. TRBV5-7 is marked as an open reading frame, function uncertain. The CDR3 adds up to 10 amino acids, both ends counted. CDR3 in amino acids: CASSFYWGRV.

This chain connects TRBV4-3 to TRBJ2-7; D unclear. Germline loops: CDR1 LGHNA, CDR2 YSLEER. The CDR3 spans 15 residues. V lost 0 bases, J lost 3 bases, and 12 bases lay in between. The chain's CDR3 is CASSQDPDKFYEQYF. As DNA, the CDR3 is TGCGCCAGCAGCCAAGATCCCGACAAGTTCTACGAGCAGTACTTC.

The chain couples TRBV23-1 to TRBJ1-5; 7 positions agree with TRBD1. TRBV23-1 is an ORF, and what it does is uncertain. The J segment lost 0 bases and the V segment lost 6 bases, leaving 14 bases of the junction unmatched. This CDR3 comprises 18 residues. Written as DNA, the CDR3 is TGCGCCAGCAGGGTACAGGGGCTCGTCCCTTATAGCAATCAGCCCCAGCATTTT. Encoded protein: CASRVQGLVPYSNQPQHF.

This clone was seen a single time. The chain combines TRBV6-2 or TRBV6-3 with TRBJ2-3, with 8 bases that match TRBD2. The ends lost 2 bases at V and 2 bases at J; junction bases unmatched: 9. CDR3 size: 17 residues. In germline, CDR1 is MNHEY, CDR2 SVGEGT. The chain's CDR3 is CASSYPPTGGVTDTQYF. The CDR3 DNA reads TGTGCCAGCAGTTACCCCCCTACGGGGGGGGTCACAGATACGCAGTATTTT.

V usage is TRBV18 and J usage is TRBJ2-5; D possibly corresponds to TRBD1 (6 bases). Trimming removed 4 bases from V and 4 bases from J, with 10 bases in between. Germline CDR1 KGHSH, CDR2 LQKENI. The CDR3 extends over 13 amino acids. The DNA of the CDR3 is TGTGCCAGCTCACTAGGACAGCGAGAGACCCAGTACTTC. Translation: CASSLGQRETQYF. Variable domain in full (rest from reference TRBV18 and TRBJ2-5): NAGVMQNPRHLVRRRGQEARLRCSPMKGHSHVYWYRQLPEEGLKFMVYLQKENIIDESGMPKERFSAEFPKEGPSILRIQQVVRGDSAAYFCASSLGQRETQYFGPGTRLLVL.

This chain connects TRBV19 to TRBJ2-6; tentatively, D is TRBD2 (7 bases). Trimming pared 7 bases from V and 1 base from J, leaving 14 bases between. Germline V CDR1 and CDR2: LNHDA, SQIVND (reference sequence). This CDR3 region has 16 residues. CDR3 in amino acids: CASNEGGGSGANVLTF. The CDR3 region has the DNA TGTGCCAGTAACGAGGGAGGGGGGTCTGGGGCCAACGTCCTGACTTTC.

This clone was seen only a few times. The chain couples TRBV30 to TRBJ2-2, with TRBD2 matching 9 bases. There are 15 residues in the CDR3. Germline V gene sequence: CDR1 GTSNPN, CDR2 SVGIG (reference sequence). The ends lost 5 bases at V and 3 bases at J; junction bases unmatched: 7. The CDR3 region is CAWSERGDHTGELFF. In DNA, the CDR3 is TGTGCCTGGTCGGAGCGGGGGGACCACACCGGGGAGCTGTTTTTT.

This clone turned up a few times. CDR3 residues: CASSFEENQPQHF. The DNA for the CDR3 is TGTGCCAGCAGTTTCGAGGAAAATCAGCCCCAGCATTTT. The V gene is TRBV12-3 or TRBV12-4, the J gene TRBJ1-5; D is ambiguous. Trimming pared 3 bases from V and 4 bases from J, leaving 7 bases between. This CDR3 is built from 13 residues.

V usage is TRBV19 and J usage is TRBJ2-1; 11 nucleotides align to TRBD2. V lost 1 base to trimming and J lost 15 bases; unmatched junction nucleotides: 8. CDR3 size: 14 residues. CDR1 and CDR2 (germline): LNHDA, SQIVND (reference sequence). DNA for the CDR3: TGTGCCAGTAGTATAGGGCTAGCGGGGGGTCTGGTGTTCTTC. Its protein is CASSIGLAGGLVFF.

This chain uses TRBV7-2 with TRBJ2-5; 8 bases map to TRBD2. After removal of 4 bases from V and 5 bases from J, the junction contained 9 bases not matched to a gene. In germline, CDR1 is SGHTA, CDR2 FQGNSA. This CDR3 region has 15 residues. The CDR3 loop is CASSSQRGFLETQYF. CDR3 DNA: TGTGCCAGCAGCTCCCAGCGGGGGTTCCTTGAGACCCAGTACTTC.

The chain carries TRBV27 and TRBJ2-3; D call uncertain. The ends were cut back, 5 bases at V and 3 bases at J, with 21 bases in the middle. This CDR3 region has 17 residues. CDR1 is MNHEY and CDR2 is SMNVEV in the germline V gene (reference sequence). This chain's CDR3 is CASSQLTTGFRTDTQYF. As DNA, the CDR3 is TGTGCCAGCAGTCAACTAACGACTGGGTTTCGGACAGATACGCAGTATTTT.

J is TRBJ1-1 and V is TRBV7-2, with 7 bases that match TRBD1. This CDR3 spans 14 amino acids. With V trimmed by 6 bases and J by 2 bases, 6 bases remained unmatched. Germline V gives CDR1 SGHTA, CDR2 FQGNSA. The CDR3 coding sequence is TGTGCCAGCAGTTCCGGGACAGCAAACACTGAAGCTTTCTTT. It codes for CASSSGTANTEAFF.

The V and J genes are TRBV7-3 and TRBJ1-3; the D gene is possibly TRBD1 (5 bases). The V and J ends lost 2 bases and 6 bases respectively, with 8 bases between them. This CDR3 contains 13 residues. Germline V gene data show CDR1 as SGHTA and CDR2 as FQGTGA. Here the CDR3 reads CASSLQGSNTIYF. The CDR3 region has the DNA TGTGCCAGCAGCTTACAGGGATCAAACACCATATATTTT.

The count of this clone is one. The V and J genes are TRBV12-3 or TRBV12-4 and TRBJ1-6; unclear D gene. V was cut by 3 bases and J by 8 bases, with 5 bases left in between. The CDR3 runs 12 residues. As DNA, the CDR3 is TGTGCCAGCAGTTTCTCGGATTCACCCCTCCACTTT. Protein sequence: CASSFSDSPLHF.

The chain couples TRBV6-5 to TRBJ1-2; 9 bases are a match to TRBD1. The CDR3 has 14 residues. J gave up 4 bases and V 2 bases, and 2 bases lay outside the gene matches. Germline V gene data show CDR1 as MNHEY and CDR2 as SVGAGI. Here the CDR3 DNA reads TGTGCCAGCAGTTACGACAGGGGGGTCTATGGCTACACCTTC. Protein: CASSYDRGVYGYTF.

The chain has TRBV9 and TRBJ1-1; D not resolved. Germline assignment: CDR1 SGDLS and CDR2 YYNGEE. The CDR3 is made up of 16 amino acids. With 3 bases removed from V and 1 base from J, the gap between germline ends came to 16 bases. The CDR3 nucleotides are TGTGCCAGCAGCGGGACGGGGTCGGATCCGAACACTGAAGCTTTCTTT. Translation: CASSGTGSDPNTEAFF.

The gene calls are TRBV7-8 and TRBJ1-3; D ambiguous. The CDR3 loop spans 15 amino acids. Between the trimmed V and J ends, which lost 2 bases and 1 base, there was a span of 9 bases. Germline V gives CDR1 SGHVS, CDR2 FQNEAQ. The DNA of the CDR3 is TGTGCCAGCAGCTTAAGAACGGTTTCTGGAAACACCATATATTTT. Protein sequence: CASSLRTVSGNTIYF.

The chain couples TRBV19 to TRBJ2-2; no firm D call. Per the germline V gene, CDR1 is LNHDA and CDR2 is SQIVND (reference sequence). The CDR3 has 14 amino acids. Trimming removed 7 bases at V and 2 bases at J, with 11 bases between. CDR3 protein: CASTRYSNTGELFF. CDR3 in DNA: TGTGCCAGTACCCGCTACTCAAACACCGGGGAGCTGTTTTTT.

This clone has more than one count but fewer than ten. CDR3 DNA sequence: TGTGCCACCAGCAGTGGGACTTCGTCCTACGAGCAGTACTTC. This translates into CATSSGTSSYEQYF. This chain links TRBV15 with TRBJ2-7; maybe TRBD2 (6 bases). CDR3 length equals 14 residues. Germline values: CDR1 LNHNV, CDR2 YYDKDF (reference sequence). The germline V and J ends were trimmed by 3 bases and 1 base, with 10 bases remaining between them.

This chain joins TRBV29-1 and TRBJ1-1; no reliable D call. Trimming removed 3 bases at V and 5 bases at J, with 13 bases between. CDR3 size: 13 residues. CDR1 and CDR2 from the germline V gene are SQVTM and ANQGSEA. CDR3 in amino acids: CSVDRVQRTEAFF. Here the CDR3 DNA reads TGCAGCGTTGACCGAGTCCAGAGGACTGAAGCTTTCTTT. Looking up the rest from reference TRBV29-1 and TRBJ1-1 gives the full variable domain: SAVISQKPSRDICQRGTSLTIQCQVDSQVTMMFWYRQQPGQSLTLIATANQGSEATYESGFVIDKFPISRPNLTFSTLTVSNMSPEDSSIYLCSVDRVQRTEAFFGQGTRLTVV.

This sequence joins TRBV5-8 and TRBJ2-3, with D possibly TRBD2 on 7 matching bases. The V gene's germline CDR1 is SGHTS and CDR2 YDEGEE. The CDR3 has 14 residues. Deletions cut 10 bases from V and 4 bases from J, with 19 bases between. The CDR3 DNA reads TGTGCCCTAACCCGGGGGGCGGGCGCAGATACGCAGTATTTT. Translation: CALTRGAGADTQYF.

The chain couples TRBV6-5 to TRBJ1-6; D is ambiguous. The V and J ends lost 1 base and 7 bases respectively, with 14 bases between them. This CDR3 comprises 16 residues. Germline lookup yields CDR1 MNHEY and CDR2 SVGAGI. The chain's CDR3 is CASSYWRIHENSPLHF. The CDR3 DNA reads TGTGCCAGCAGTTACTGGAGGATCCATGAAAATTCACCCCTCCACTTT.

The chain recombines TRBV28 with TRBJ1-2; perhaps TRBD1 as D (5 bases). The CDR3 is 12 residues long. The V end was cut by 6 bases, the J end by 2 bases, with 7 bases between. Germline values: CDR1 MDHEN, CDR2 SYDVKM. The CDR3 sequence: CASSAGNYGYTF. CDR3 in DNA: TGTGCCAGCAGCGCAGGGAACTATGGCTACACCTTC.

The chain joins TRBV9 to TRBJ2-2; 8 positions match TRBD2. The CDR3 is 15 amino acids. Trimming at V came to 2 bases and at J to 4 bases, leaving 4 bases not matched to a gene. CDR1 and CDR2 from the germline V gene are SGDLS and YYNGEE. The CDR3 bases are TGTGCCAGCAGCGTCGACGGGGGGGGCACCGGGGAGCTGTTTTTT. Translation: CASSVDGGGTGELFF. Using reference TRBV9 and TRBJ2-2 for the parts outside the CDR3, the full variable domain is DSGVTQTPKHLITATGQRVTLRCSPRSGDLSVYWYQQSLDQGLQFLIQYYNGEERAKGNILERFSAQQFPDLHSELNLSSLELGDSALYFCASSVDGGGTGELFFGEGSRLTVL.

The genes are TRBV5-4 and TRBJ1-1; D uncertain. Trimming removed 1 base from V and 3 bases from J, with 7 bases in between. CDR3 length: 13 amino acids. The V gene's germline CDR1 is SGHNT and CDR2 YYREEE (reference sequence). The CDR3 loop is CASSLSTDTEAFF. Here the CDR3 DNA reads TGTGCCAGCAGCTTGAGCACCGACACTGAAGCTTTCTTT.

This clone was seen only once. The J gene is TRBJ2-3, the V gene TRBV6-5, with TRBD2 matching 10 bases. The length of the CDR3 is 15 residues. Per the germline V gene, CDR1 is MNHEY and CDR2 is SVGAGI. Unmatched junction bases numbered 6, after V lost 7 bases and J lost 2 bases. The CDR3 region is CASTPAGGFTDTQYF. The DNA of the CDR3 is TGTGCCAGCACACCAGCGGGGGGGTTCACAGATACGCAGTATTTT.

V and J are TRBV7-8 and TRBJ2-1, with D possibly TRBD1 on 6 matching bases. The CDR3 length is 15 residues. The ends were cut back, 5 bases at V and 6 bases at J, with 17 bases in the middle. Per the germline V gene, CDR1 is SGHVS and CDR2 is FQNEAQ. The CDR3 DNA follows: TGTGCCAGCAGCAGCTCCCGGGACATCCTCAATGAGCAGTTCTTC. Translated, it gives CASSSSRDILNEQFF.

The CDR3 region is CAWSVLANYNSPLHF. The CDR3 nucleotides read TGTGCCTGGAGTGTATTGGCCAACTATAATTCACCCCTCCACTTT. The chain joins TRBV30 to TRBJ1-6; D remains unclear. This CDR3 is built from 15 residues. Germline lookup yields CDR1 GTSNPN and CDR2 SVGIG (reference sequence). Trimming stripped 0 bases from V and 3 bases from J, with 9 bases between.